The following is a T cell receptor beta chain sequence with its context. As yet, its antigen is unknown. The record originates from a study of vaccination and CD4 T cells after COVID-19. The V end was cut by 3 bases, the J end by 9 bases, with 24 bases between. This CDR3 comprises 18 residues. The germline V gene encodes CDR1 MNHEY and CDR2 SVGAGI. CD4+ T cells that had been cultured provided DNA sequenced with the Oncomine TCR Beta short-read assay. MiXCR, applied by TCRdb to the PCR reads, yields one record per CDR3 protein. Of 5,000 or so distinct CDR3 sequences in the sample, roughly three fifths are singletons; the top ten hold roughly 35%. Treatment indicated: approximately 9-day PBMC culture with coronavirus spike peptide pools or control peptides (ViraFEST assay). Unexposed donor CD4+ T cells predated the COVID-19 pandemic, collected 2011-2018.

The sequence was obtained from a human donor in good health. The sample comprised CD4+ T cells from blood, cultured in vitro. The chain has TRBV6-5 and TRBJ1-6; a weak D match, TRBD1 (6 bases). CDR3 amino acids: CASSYSPAGVDLSSPLHF. The CDR3 nucleotides read TGTGCCAGCAGTTATAGTCCCGCAGGGGTGGATTTAAGTTCACCCCTCCACTTT.